The 18 T cell receptor beta chains below all came from one sample that was sequenced in a study of vaccination effects on CD4 cells after COVID-19. Pools of viral peptides were used by the ViraFEST assay to expand antigen-specific CD4+ T cells ahead of sequencing. Cells that had been cultured for 9 to 10 days were the source of isolated CD4+ T cells. Vaccine recipients lacked prior SARS-CoV-2 infection and had negative nucleocapsid antibodies. The assay was immunoSEQ multiplex PCR, and TCRdb's table has in-frame clones only and misses some. The data contain 20,000 to 25,000 clones, around 76% of them singletons. No antigen has been assigned to these receptors. Here the sequenced sample was CD4+ T cells from PBMCs cultured with HCoV-NL63 spike peptides, taken before COVID-19 vaccination. The receptors were gathered from a human donor who received a COVID-19 vaccine.

This clone was observed a handful of times. The V call is TRBV5-4, the J call TRBJ2-3; D unresolved. This CDR3 spans 12 amino acids. Germline CDR1 and CDR2: SGHNT and YYREEE (reference sequence). V lost 5 bases and J 4 bases, leaving 8 bases between the germline ends. CDR3 in amino acids: CASSFPPDTQYF. The CDR3 DNA is TGTGCCAGCAGTTTCCCCCCAGATACGCAGTATTTT.

The chain recombines TRBV2 with TRBJ2-1; 10 positions agree with TRBD2. Germline V CDR1 and CDR2: SNHLY, FYNNEI. The CDR3 runs 17 residues. V lost 7 bases and J lost 4; bases outside the gene matches: 13. Here the CDR3 DNA reads TGTGCCAGCAAAGGGCACTTCGGACTAGCGGCTTACAATGAGCAGTTCTTC. Amino acids: CASKGHFGLAAYNEQFF.

The V call is TRBV3-1 (or the pseudogene TRBV3-2), the J call TRBJ2-1; 7 positions agree with TRBD2. Germline CDR1 and CDR2: LGHDT and YNNKEL (reference sequence). With V trimmed by 6 bases and J by 2 bases, 4 bases remained unmatched. The CDR3 runs to 14 residues. CDR3 sequence (DNA): TGTGCCAGCAGACTTAGCGGGCCCTACAATGAGCAGTTCTTC. Translation: CASRLSGPYNEQFF.

The rearrangement uses TRBV19 and TRBJ2-7, with 11 nucleotides matching TRBD1. The V gene end was trimmed by 4 bases and the J gene end by 3 bases; junction bases not matched to a gene: 5. Germline V gene data show CDR1 as LNHDA and CDR2 as SQIVND (reference sequence). The CDR3 is made up of 15 amino acids. CDR3 coding DNA: TGTGCCAGTAGTAACAAGGGACAGGGGGGCTACGAGCAGTACTTC. This sequence encodes CASSNKGQGGYEQYF.

This chain uses TRBV9 with TRBJ2-3; no clear D. V was trimmed by 0 bases and J by 10 bases, leaving 9 bases between them. Germline CDR1 and CDR2: SGDLS and YYNGEE. The CDR3 totals 12 residues. This CDR3 reads CASSVAESPQYF. DNA for the CDR3: TGTGCCAGCAGCGTAGCTGAGTCGCCGCAGTATTTT.

This chain connects TRBV13 to TRBJ1-5; D is uncertain. Deletions cut 0 bases from V and 6 bases from J, with 18 bases between. CDR1 PRHDT and CDR2 FYEKMQ come from the germline V gene (reference sequence). The CDR3 consists of 17 residues. CDR3 loop: CASSLGGSTKRSQPQHF. Here the CDR3 DNA reads TGTGCCAGCAGCTTAGGGGGCAGCACTAAGAGAAGTCAGCCCCAGCATTTT.

This chain links TRBV2 with TRBJ1-6; D unclear. V was clipped by 10 bases and J by 0 bases, with 10 bases between them. The V gene's germline CDR1 is SNHLY and CDR2 FYNNEI. The CDR3 totals 14 residues. CDR3: CAMGRSSYNSPLHF. In nucleotides, the CDR3 is TGTGCCATGGGCAGAAGCTCCTATAATTCACCCCTCCACTTT.

The rearrangement links TRBV7-8 to TRBJ1-2, with 9 bases aligning to TRBD1. Trimming took 8 bases from V and 3 from J; bases not matched to a gene: 13. This CDR3 has 16 amino acids. CDR1 is SGHVS and CDR2 is FQNEAQ in the germline V gene. The CDR3 reads CASGHGRDRVDYGYTF. The CDR3 nucleotides read TGTGCCAGCGGACACGGGAGGGACAGGGTGGACTATGGCTACACCTTC.

This sequence joins TRBV19 and TRBJ1-4, with D possibly matching TRBD1 (5 bases). The CDR3 has 14 residues. The ends were cut back, 3 bases at V and 5 bases at J, with 10 bases in the middle. Germline V gives CDR1 LNHDA, CDR2 SQIVND (reference sequence). The DNA for the CDR3 is TGTGCCAGTAGTATGGGACGGTTGAATGAAAAACTGTTTTTT. Translated, it gives CASSMGRLNEKLFF. Combining the CDR3 with reference TRBV19 and TRBJ1-4 gives the whole variable domain DGGITQSPKYLFRKEGQNVTLSCEQNLNHDAMYWYRQDPGQGLRLIYYSQIVNDFQKGDIAEGYSVSREKKESFPLTVTSAQKNPTAFYLCASSMGRLNEKLFFGSGTQLSVL.

The CDR3 bases are TGTGCCTGGAGAAACGGCATCAATTCACCCCTCCACTTT. Translation: CAWRNGINSPLHF. The chain employs TRBV30 and TRBJ1-6; D is unresolved. In germline, CDR1 is GTSNPN, CDR2 SVGIG (reference sequence). V was shortened by 3 bases and J by 7 bases, with 10 bases between the two germline ends. This CDR3 spans 13 amino acids. Complete variable domain (other parts from reference TRBV30 and TRBJ1-6): SQTIHQWPATLVQPVGSPLSLECTVEGTSNPNLYWYRQAAGRGLQLLFYSVGIGQISSEVPQNLSASRPQDRQFILSSKKLLLSDSGFYLCAWRNGINSPLHFGNGTRLTVT.

DNA of the CDR3: TGTGCCAGCTCGAATTATGCGGGGGGAGGATCTGAAGCTTTCTTT. This translates into CASSNYAGGGSEAFF. This chain uses TRBV6-5 with TRBJ1-1; possibly TRBD1 for D (5 bases). Germline V CDR1 and CDR2: MNHEY, SVGAGI. The CDR3 length is 15 residues. V lost 8 bases to trimming and J lost 6 bases, with 22 bases between them.

The genes are TRBV5-1 and TRBJ2-7; 7 bases match TRBD1. Germline V gene lookup returns CDR1 SGHRS and CDR2 YFSETQ. J was trimmed by 6 bases and V by 3 bases; bases with no gene match: 9. This CDR3 spans 14 amino acids. The CDR3 DNA reads TGCGCCAGCAGCTCACCCGGGACAGTTTTCGAGCAGTACTTC. Translated, it gives CASSSPGTVFEQYF.

The rearrangement links TRBV7-9 to TRBJ1-5; the D gene is possibly TRBD1 (6 bases). Trimming left V 5 bases short and J 5 bases short, with 16 bases between. There are 15 residues in the CDR3. Germline-derived CDR1 and CDR2 are SEHNR and FQNEAQ (reference sequence). The CDR3 DNA sequence: TGTGCCAGCAGCCCCGGGACATACAGATATCAGCCCCAGCATTTT. Translating it yields CASSPGTYRYQPQHF.

This clone was seen a few times. CDR3 sequence: CASRDRANTGELFF. The CDR3 region has the DNA TGTGCCAGCAGGGACAGAGCGAACACCGGGGAGCTGTTTTTT. This chain joins TRBV6-5 and TRBJ2-2; possible D gene TRBD1, 6 bases. Germline V lookup: CDR1 MNHEY, CDR2 SVGAGI. V lost 6 bases and J 0 bases, leaving 8 bases between the germline ends. The CDR3 covers 14 residues.

In this sample, this clone turned up a few times. The chain carries TRBV19 and TRBJ1-1, with 8 bases identical to TRBD1. CDR3 size: 14 residues. CDR1 is LNHDA and CDR2 is SQIVND in the germline V gene (reference sequence). V gave up 5 bases and J gave up 6 bases; unmatched junction bases: 8. CDR3 protein: CASSAGGGFPEAFF. In nucleotides, the CDR3 is TGTGCCAGTAGTGCAGGGGGCGGATTCCCTGAAGCTTTCTTT.

The chain recombines TRBV7-9 with TRBJ2-1, with TRBD2 identical over 16 bases. The CDR3 runs to 18 residues. CDR1 and CDR2 (germline): SEHNR, FQNEAQ (reference sequence). J was trimmed by 0 bases and V by 5 bases; bases with no gene match: 4. The CDR3 nucleotides are TGTGCCAGCAGCCTGGGACTAGCGGGAGGGCCCTCCTACAATGAGCAGTTCTTC. Translating gives CASSLGLAGGPSYNEQFF.

In this sample, this clone turned up a few times. This chain joins TRBV6-5 and TRBJ1-2; D not certain. The V end lost 0 bases, the J end lost 1 base, and 9 bases lay between the germline ends. The CDR3 has 15 residues. Germline values: CDR1 MNHEY, CDR2 SVGAGI. The DNA for the CDR3 is TGTGCCAGCAGTTACTCGATCTTCGATAACTATGGCTACACCTTC. It is translated as CASSYSIFDNYGYTF.

The chain joins TRBV3-1 (or the pseudogene TRBV3-2) to TRBJ1-3; D gene ambiguous. CDR1 LGHDT and CDR2 YNNKEL come from the germline V gene (reference sequence). V shed 3 bases and J shed 3 bases, with 9 bases lying between them. The CDR3 contains 14 residues. CDR3 protein: CASSQPLSGNTIYF. Here the CDR3 DNA reads TGTGCCAGCAGCCAGCCTCTGAGTGGAAACACCATATATTTT.